This T cell receptor beta chain was identified during a study of blood T cells in healthy people across ages. Whole-study context: Per every two T cells, about one barcoded beta molecule was captured by template switching. Study conclusions and caveats: The diversity estimates, figures obtained from one million T cells, were considered underestimates. More naive CD4+ cells and higher diversity were found in long-lived than in aged donors.

The V end was cut by 3 bases, the J end by 1 base, with 24 bases between. In germline, CDR1 is MNHEY, CDR2 SVGAGI. The CDR3 runs 19 residues. Next came a second PCR, run for about 6 to 12 cycles, which used a sample-barcoded 5' primer along with a J-beta primer mix. TCRdb re-derived calls from the 5' RACE reads in MiXCR, one entry per CDR3 protein. Among hundreds of thousands of distinct CDR3 sequences listed, about 30% were seen once. The sample holds one count of this clonotype. The antigen is not known. The CDR3 ends on some other residue instead of the conserved phenylalanine or tryptophan, so this is likely a read error.

This clonotype was sampled from an elderly woman in good health. The J gene is TRBJ1-1, the V gene TRBV6-5; possible D gene TRBD1, 6 bases. The sequenced material came from blood. The CDR3 bases are TGTGCCAGCAGTTATGTTACCTCACCAGGGGCGCATAAGAACACTGAAGCTTTCTAT. Its protein product is CASSYVTSPGAHKNTEAFY.